The 17 T cell receptor beta chains listed next were all sequenced from one sample in a study of vaccination and CD4 T cells after COVID-19. Cultured CD4+ T cell DNA was sequenced using the Oncomine TCR Beta short-read assay. TCRdb reanalysed the PCR reads using MiXCR and keeps one entry per CDR3 protein. Found here are about 14,000 distinct CDR3 sequences, roughly 50% of them singletons; the top ten hold around 8.7%. Treatment given: 10-day PBMC culture with coronavirus spike peptide pools or control peptides (ViraFEST assay). Antigens for these TCRs are unknown. The source material was CD4+ T cells from blood, cultured in vitro. These receptors came from a human donor who had recovered from COVID-19.

CDR3 nucleotide sequence: TGCAGTGCCGTTGGGGACAGGGGTGATCAGCCCCAGCATTTT. It codes for CSAVGDRGDQPQHF. The V and J genes are TRBV20-1 and TRBJ1-5, with 10 bases lining up with TRBD1. The J segment lost 5 bases and the V segment lost 6 bases, leaving 7 bases of the junction unmatched. The CDR3 consists of 14 residues. Germline values: CDR1 DFQATT, CDR2 SNEGSKA (reference sequence).

This clonotype was counted a few times. The gene calls are TRBV24-1 and TRBJ1-5, with D maybe TRBD1 (6 bases). V was shortened by 2 bases and J by 3 bases, with 16 bases between the two germline ends. Germline values: CDR1 KGHDR, CDR2 SFDVKD. The CDR3 length is 17 residues. The CDR3 DNA reads TGTGCCACCAGTGATTCAAGGGGGGGAACAGTCAATCAGCCCCAGCATTTT. Its protein product is CATSDSRGGTVNQPQHF.

This clonotype was seen a few times. This chain connects TRBV5-1 to TRBJ2-3, with TRBD2 as a possible D gene (6 bases). Germline V lookup: CDR1 SGHRS, CDR2 YFSETQ. This CDR3 comprises 15 residues. Trimming pared 4 bases from V and 7 bases from J, leaving 19 bases between. The CDR3 nucleotides are TGCGCCAGCAGCAACGGGACTCAATCCTCCTATACGCAGTATTTT. Protein product: CASSNGTQSSYTQYF.

By its share, this clonotype is medium-sized. The V and J genes are TRBV10-1 and TRBJ2-3, with 7 bases fitting TRBD1. V was clipped by 2 bases and J by 1 base; unmatched bases: 3. Germline V gene lookup returns CDR1 WNHNN and CDR2 SYGVQD (reference sequence). The CDR3 length is 15 residues. Here the CDR3 reads CASSEGTVGTDTQYF. In DNA, the CDR3 is TGCGCCAGCAGTGAGGGGACAGTAGGCACAGATACGCAGTATTTT.

In its sample, this clonotype is medium-sized. V and J are TRBV19 and TRBJ2-1; weak D call: TRBD2 (7 bases). V gave up 3 bases and J gave up 6 bases, with 21 bases separating them. The germline V gene has CDR1 LNHDA and CDR2 SQIVND (reference sequence). The CDR3 runs to 17 residues. The CDR3 loop reads CASSILGAGVGANEQFF. Written as DNA, the CDR3 is TGTGCCAGTAGTATCCTCGGTGCGGGGGTGGGGGCCAATGAGCAGTTCTTC.

This clonotype was counted between two and nine times. The V call is TRBV11-2, the J call TRBJ2-3; TRBD2 is a possible D gene (6 bases). Trimming pared 3 bases from V and 2 bases from J, leaving 15 bases between. The CDR3 has 16 amino acids. Germline V gives CDR1 SGHAT, CDR2 FQNNGV. CDR3 coding DNA: TGTGCCAGCAGCTTGGGAGGAGGGGCCAACACAGATACGCAGTATTTT. Encoded protein: CASSLGGGANTDTQYF. The whole variable domain, remainder taken from reference TRBV11-2 and TRBJ2-3, is EAGVAQSPRYKIIEKRQSVAFWCNPISGHATLYWYQQILGQGPKLLIQFQNNGVVDDSQLPKDRFSAERLKGVDSTLKIQPAKLEDSAVYLCASSLGGGANTDTQYFGPGTRLTVL.

This chain links TRBV6-1 with TRBJ2-7, with TRBD1 identical over 10 bases. The CDR3 contains 14 residues. The germline CDR1 and CDR2 sequences are MNHNS and SASEGT. Trimming at V came to 6 bases and at J to 3 bases, leaving 5 bases not matched to a gene. In DNA, the CDR3 is TGTGCCAGCAGGCGACAGGGGGCCAGCTACGAGCAGTACTTC. Translating it yields CASRRQGASYEQYF.

The rearrangement uses TRBV6-5 and TRBJ1-2; D uncertain. The CDR3 totals 12 residues. The germline V gene encodes CDR1 MNHEY and CDR2 SVGAGI. V lost 2 bases and J 7 bases, leaving 8 bases between the germline ends. The CDR3 DNA reads TGTGCCAGCAGTTACCGGGGTTCTGGCTACACCTTC. This gives the protein CASSYRGSGYTF.

This clonotype was seen more than once but under ten times. J is TRBJ1-3 and V is TRBV20-1, with 7 bases lining up with TRBD1. Trimming took 0 bases from V and 6 from J; bases not matched to a gene: 8. CDR1 is DFQATT, CDR2 SNEGSKA, per germline (reference sequence). The CDR3 has 15 amino acids. The DNA for the CDR3 is TGCAGTGCTAGAGAAACGACAGGGAGCCAAAACACCATATATTTT. Its protein product is CSARETTGSQNTIYF.

This clonotype is deemed large. The V gene is TRBV6-4, the J gene TRBJ1-5; no reliable D call. Trimming shortened V by 6 bases and J by 0 bases, and 21 bases separated the two germline ends. The length of the CDR3 is 18 residues. The germline V gene encodes CDR1 MRHNA and CDR2 SNTAGT. The chain's CDR3 is CASSSQWGPLYSNQPQHF. The CDR3 DNA reads TGTGCCAGCAGCTCCCAATGGGGTCCCCTATATAGCAATCAGCCCCAGCATTTT.

The V gene is TRBV6-2 or TRBV6-3, the J gene TRBJ2-7; 9 nucleotides line up with TRBD1. Looked up from germline, CDR1 is MNHEY and CDR2 is SVGEGT. Trimming at V came to 2 bases and at J to 1 base, leaving 9 bases not matched to a gene. The CDR3 has 17 residues. The CDR3 DNA reads TGTGCCAGCAGTTACGTCCCGGGGACAGGGTTGTCCTACGAGCAGTACTTC. It translates to CASSYVPGTGLSYEQYF.

This sequence joins TRBV5-1 and TRBJ2-7, with TRBD1 as a possible D gene (5 bases). CDR1 and CDR2 from the germline V gene are SGHRS and YFSETQ. This CDR3 contains 13 residues. Between the trimmed V and J ends, which lost 4 bases and 5 bases, there was a span of 13 bases. DNA of the CDR3: TGCGCCAGCAGCCGAGGACAAGGGAACGAGCAGTACTTC. Residues: CASSRGQGNEQYF.

As regards this clonotype: An end of the junction differs from the germline gene, which may be a read error. The chain is built from TRBV6-5 and TRBJ1-2, with D possibly TRBD1 on 6 matching bases. Looked up from germline, CDR1 is MNHEY and CDR2 is SVGAGI. This CDR3 is built from 18 residues. In nucleotides, the CDR3 is TGTGCCAGCAGTTACTCAACCAGGGGCGACTCCGCACCCTATGACTACACCTTC. It encodes CASSYSTRGDSAPYDYTF.

V and J are TRBV27 and TRBJ2-2; D is possibly TRBD2 (5 bases). The CDR3 is 18 residues long. Germline V gene lookup returns CDR1 MNHEY and CDR2 SMNVEV (reference sequence). V shed 10 bases and J shed 4 bases, with 28 bases lying between them. For the CDR3, the DNA is TGTGCCATCCCCCCCCCCATAAAAGAGCCTCGGGGCACCGGGGAGCTGTTTTTT. Protein: CAIPPPIKEPRGTGELFF.

This sequence joins TRBV7-2 and TRBJ1-3; 7 positions match TRBD1. The length of the CDR3 is 15 residues. CDR1 SGHTA and CDR2 FQGNSA come from the germline V gene. V shed 8 bases, J shed 3 bases, and the junction held 10 bases outside the gene matches. CDR3 sequence (DNA): TGTGCCAGCCACCAGAGGACAGGTAGTGGAAACACCATATATTTT. Translated: CASHQRTGSGNTIYF.

This clonotype has only a few counts. The J gene is TRBJ2-5, the V gene TRBV7-2; D remains unclear. Germline V gene sequence: CDR1 SGHTA, CDR2 FQGNSA. CDR3 length equals 14 residues. Trimming pared 1 base from V and 2 bases from J, leaving 8 bases between. The CDR3 DNA reads TGTGCCAGCAGCTTAGTAGGGTTGCAAGAGACCCAGTACTTC. Its protein product is CASSLVGLQETQYF. Full variable domain (remainder filled in from reference TRBV7-2 and TRBJ2-5): GAGVSQSPSNKVTEKGKDVELRCDPISGHTALYWYRQSLGQGLEFLIYFQGNSAPDKSGLPSDRFSAERTGGSVSTLTIQRTQQEDSAVYLCASSLVGLQETQYFGPGTRLLVL.

This clonotype has just a few counts. The genes are TRBV6-1 and TRBJ1-2, with 7 bases that match TRBD1. In germline, CDR1 is MNHNS, CDR2 SASEGT. J lost 8 bases, V lost 10 bases, and 16 bases had no gene match. There are 14 residues in the CDR3. This chain's CDR3 is CATSNRGGLDGYTF. The CDR3 DNA follows: TGTGCCACCTCAAACAGGGGTGGGTTGGACGGCTACACCTTC.